The T cell receptor (beta chain) described here comes from a study of CD8 T cells in Susac syndrome. An amount of RNA that ranged from roughly 0.5 to 1 ug was reverse transcribed with random hexamers. TCRdb recomputed calls from the immunoSEQ multiplex PCR reads with MiXCR, one row per CDR3 protein. The sample includes some 130,000 distinct CDR3 sequences, 80% of them seen just once. Trimming left V 5 bases short and J 10 bases short, with 21 bases between. The CDR3 is 15 amino acids. CDR1 is MDHEN and CDR2 is SYDVKM in the germline V gene. The sample was CD8+ T cells from PBMCs. V and J are TRBV28 and TRBJ2-1, with D tentatively TRBD1 or TRBD2 (5 bases each). This clonotype originated in a human donor with multiple sclerosis. The CDR3 loop reads CASSARDSVWGEQFF. Written as DNA, the CDR3 is TGTGCCAGCAGTGCACGGGATTCTGTATGGGGGGAGCAGTTCTTC. Full variable domain (outside the CDR3, taken from reference TRBV28 and TRBJ2-1): DVKVTQSSRYLVKRTGEKVFLECVQDMDHENMFWYRQDPGLGLRLIYFSYDVKMKEKGDIPEGYSVSREKKERFSLILESASTNQTSMYLCASSARDSVWGEQFFGPGTRLTVL.